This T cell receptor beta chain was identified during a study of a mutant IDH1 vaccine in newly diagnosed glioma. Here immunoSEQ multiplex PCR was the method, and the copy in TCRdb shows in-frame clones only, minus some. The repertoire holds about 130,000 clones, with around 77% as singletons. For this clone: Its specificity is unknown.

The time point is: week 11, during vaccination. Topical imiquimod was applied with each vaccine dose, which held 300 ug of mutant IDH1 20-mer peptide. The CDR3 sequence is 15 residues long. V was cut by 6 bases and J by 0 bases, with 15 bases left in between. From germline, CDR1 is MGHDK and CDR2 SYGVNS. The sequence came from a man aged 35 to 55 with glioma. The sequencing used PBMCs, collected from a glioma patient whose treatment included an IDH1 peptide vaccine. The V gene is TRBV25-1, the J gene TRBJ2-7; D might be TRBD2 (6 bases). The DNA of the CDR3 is TGTGCCAGCAGCGAGCGGAGGGGACCCTCCTACGAGCAGTACTTC. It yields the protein CASSERRGPSYEQYF.